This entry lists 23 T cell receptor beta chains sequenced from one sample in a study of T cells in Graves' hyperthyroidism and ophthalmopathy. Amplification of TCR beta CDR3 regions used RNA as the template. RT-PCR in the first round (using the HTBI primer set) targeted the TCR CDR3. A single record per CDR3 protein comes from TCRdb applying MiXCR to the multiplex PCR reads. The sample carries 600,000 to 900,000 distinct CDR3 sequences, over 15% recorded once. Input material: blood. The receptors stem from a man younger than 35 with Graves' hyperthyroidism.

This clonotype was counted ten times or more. Here the CDR3 DNA reads TGTGCCAGCAGCCGGGACAGGAGGGGTGAAGCTTTCTTT. It yields the protein CASSRDRRGEAFF. This chain links TRBV5-6 with TRBJ1-1, with TRBD1 identical over 8 bases. The germline CDR1 and CDR2 sequences are SGHDT and YYEEEE. Unmatched junction bases numbered 6, after V lost 4 bases and J lost 7 bases. The length of the CDR3 is 13 residues.

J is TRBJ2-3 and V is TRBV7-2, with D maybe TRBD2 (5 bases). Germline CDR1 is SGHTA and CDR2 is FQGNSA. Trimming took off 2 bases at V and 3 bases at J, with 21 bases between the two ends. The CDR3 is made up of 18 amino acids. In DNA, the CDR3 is TGTGCCAGCAGCTTAATAAGGGCCCCCTTCGGCGGGACAGATACGCAGTATTTT. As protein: CASSLIRAPFGGTDTQYF.

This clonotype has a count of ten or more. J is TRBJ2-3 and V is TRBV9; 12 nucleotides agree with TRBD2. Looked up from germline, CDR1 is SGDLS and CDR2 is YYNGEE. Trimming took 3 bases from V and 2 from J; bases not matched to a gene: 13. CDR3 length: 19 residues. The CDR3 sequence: CASSGPRLTSGRITDTQYF. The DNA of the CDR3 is TGTGCCAGCAGCGGACCCCGCTTAACTAGCGGGAGGATCACAGATACGCAGTATTTT.

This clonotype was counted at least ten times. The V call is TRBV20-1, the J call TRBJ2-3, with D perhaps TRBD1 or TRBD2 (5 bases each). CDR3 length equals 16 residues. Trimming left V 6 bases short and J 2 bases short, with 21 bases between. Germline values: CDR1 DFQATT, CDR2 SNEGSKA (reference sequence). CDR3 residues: CSAPDIRGSYTDTQYF. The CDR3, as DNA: TGCAGTGCCCCGGACATTCGGGGCTCCTACACAGATACGCAGTATTTT.

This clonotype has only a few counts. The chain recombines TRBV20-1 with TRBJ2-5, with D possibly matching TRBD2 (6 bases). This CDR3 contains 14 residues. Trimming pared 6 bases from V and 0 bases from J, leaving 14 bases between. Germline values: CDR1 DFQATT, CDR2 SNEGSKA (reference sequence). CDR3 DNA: TGCAGTGCCCTCTTAGCGGTAAACCAAGAGACCCAGTACTTC. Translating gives CSALLAVNQETQYF.

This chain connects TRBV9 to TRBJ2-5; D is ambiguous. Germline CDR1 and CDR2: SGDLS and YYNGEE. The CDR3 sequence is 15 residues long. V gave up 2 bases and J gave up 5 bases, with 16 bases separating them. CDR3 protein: CASSVSSHSKETQYF. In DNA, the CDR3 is TGTGCCAGCAGCGTTAGCTCGCACTCGAAGGAGACCCAGTACTTC.

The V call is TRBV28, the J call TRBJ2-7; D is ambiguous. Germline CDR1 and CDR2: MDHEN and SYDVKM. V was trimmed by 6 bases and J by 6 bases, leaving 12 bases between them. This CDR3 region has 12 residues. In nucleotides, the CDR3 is TGTGCCAGCAGCTTGGTCCGGTCCGAGCAGTACTTC. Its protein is CASSLVRSEQYF.

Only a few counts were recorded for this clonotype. The CDR3 sequence is CASSQELSTGGPETQYF. CDR3 nucleotides: TGTGCCAGCAGCCAAGAATTGAGCACGGGAGGGCCGGAGACGCAGTATTTT. This chain links TRBV3-1 with TRBJ2-3; 8 bases are a match to TRBD2. Trimming took 0 bases from V and 9 from J; bases not matched to a gene: 14. Germline V lookup: CDR1 LGHDT, CDR2 YNNKEL (reference sequence). This CDR3 is 17 amino acids long.

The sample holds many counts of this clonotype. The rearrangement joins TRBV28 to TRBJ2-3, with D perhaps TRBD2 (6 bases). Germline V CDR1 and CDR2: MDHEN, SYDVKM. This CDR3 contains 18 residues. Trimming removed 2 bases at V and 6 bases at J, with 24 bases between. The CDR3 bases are TGTGCCAGCAGTTTAAATACTAAAGCGGAAGTAGGAGGGGATACGCAGTATTTT. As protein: CASSLNTKAEVGGDTQYF.

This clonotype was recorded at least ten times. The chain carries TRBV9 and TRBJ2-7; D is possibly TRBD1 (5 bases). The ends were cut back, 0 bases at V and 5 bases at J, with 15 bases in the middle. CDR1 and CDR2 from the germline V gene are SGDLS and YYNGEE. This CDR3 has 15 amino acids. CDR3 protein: CASSVGDSSNHEQYF. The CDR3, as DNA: TGTGCCAGCAGCGTAGGCGACAGCTCTAACCACGAGCAGTACTTC.

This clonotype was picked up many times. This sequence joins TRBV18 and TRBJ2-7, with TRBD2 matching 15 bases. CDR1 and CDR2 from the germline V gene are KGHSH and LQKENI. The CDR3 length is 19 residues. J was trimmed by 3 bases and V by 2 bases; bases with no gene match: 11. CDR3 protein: CASSPGTSGRSRHNYEQYF. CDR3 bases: TGTGCCAGCTCACCAGGGACTAGCGGGAGGTCGCGACACAACTACGAGCAGTACTTC.

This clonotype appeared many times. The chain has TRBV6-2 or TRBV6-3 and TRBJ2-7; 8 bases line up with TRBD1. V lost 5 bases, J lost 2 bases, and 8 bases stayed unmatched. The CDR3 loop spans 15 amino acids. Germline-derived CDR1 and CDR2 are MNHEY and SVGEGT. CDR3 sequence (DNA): TGTGCCAGCAGTCACCCGACAGGGGACACCTACGAGCAGTACTTC. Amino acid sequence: CASSHPTGDTYEQYF.

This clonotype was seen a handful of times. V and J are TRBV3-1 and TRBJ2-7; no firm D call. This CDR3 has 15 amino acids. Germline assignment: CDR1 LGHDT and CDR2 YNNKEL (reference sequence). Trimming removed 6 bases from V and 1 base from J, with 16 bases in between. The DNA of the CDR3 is TGTGCCAGCAGTCCCATGGCGACTCCTTCCTACGAGCAGTACTTC. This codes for CASSPMATPSYEQYF.

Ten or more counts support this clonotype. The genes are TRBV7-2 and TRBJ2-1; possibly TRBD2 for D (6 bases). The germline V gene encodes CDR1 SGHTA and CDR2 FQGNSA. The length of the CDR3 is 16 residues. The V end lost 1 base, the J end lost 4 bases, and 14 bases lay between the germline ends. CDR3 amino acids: CASSLGLGGGYNEQFF. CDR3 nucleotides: TGTGCCAGCAGCTTAGGCCTCGGGGGAGGTTACAATGAGCAGTTCTTC.

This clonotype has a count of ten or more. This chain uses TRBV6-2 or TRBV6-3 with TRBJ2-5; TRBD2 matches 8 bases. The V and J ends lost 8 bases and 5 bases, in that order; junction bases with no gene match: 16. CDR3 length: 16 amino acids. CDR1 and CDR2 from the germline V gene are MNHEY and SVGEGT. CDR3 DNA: TGTGCCAGCGCGACGATTTGGAGCGGGAGTGGTGAGACCCAGTACTTC. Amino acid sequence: CASATIWSGSGETQYF.

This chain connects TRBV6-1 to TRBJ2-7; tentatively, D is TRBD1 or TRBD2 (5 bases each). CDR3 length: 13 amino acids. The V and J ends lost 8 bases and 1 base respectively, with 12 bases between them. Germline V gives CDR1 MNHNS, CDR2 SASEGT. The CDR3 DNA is TGTGCCAGCGTAAGGGGAGTTTCCTACGAGCAGTACTTC. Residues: CASVRGVSYEQYF.

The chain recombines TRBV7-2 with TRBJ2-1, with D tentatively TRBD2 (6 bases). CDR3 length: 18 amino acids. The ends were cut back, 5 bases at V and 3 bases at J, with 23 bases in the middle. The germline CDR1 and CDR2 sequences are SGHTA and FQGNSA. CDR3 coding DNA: TGTGCCAGCAGCCCTAGTTGGGGCCACGGGACTGGCTACAATGAGCAGTTCTTC. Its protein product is CASSPSWGHGTGYNEQFF.

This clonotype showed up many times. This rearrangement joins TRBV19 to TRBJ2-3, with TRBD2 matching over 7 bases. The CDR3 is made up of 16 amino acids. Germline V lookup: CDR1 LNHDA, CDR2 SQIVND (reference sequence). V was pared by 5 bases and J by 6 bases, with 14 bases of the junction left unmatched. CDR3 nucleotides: TGTGCCAGTAGTCCAGGTCGGGCGGGAGTGGCGGATACGCAGTATTTT. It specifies CASSPGRAGVADTQYF.

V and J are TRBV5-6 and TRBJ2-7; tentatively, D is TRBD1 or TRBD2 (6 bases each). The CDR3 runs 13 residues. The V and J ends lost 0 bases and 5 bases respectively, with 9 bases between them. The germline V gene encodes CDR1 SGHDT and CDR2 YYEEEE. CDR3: CASSLGGANEQYF. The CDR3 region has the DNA TGTGCCAGCAGCTTGGGGGGGGCCAACGAGCAGTACTTC.

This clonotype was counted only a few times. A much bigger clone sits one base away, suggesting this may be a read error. DNA for the CDR3: TGTGCCAGCAGCCGGGACAGGGATGAAAAACTGTTTTTT. This gives the protein CASSRDRDEKLFF. V usage is TRBV7-8 and J usage is TRBJ1-4; 9 bases line up with TRBD1. The V and J ends lost 5 bases and 6 bases, in that order; junction bases with no gene match: 1. CDR3 size: 13 residues. Germline V gene sequence: CDR1 SGHVS, CDR2 FQNEAQ. Complete variable domain (other parts from reference TRBV7-8 and TRBJ1-4): GAGVSQSPRYKVAKRGQDVALRCDPISGHVSLFWYQQALGQGPEFLTYFQNEAQLDKSGLPSDRFFAERPEGSVSTLKIQRTQQEDSAVYLCASSRDRDEKLFFGSGTQLSVL.

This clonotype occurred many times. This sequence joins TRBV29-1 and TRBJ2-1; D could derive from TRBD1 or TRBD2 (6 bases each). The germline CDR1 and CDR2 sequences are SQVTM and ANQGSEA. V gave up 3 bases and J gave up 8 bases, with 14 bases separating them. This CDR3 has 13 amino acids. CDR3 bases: TGCAGCGTTGAGTGGTGGAGGGGGGATGAGCAGTTCTTC. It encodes CSVEWWRGDEQFF.

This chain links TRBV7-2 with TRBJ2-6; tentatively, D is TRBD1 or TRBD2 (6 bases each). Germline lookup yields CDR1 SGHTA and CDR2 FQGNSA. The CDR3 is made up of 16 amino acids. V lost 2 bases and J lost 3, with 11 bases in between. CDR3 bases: TGTGCCAGCAGCTTATTAGGGGGAGGTGGGGCCAACGTCCTGACTTTC. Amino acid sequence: CASSLLGGGGANVLTF.

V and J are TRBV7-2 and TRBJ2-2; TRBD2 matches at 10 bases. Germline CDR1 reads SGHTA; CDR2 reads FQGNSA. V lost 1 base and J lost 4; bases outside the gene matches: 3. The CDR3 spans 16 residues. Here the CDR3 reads CASSLVSGRSTGELFF. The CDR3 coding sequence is TGTGCCAGCAGCTTAGTTAGCGGGAGGAGCACCGGGGAGCTGTTTTTT.